This T cell receptor (beta chain) appears in the sequencing data of a study of graft-versus-host responses after intestinal transplantation. Study overall: Anti-thymocyte globulin induction preceded approximately three years of tacrolimus and steroid maintenance in all recipients. Study-wide findings and caveats: Circulating GvH clones peaking coincided with falling HvG clones soon after transplant. High graft-versus-host to host-versus-graft clonal ratios were found in allografts of patients who had graft-donor T cell macrochimerism. Detection of GvH clones occurred in recipient marrow, and some had their first appearance in ileum or blood.

A note on this clone: Its matching antigen is unknown.

The germline CDR1 and CDR2 sequences are SGHDN and FVKESK. Losses at the gene ends were 4 bases for V and 6 bases for J; bases not matched to a gene: 5. The CDR3 is made up of 14 amino acids. Clones were read by immunoSEQ multiplex PCR, and TCRdb kept only the in-frame ones, dropping some. The table includes about 23,000 clones, 90% detected once. The TCR originated in a human patient who received an intestinal transplant, so some T cells may come from the graft donor. The input for sequencing was PBMCs, taken approximately 39 days after intestinal transplant. This chain connects TRBV14 to TRBJ2-2, with 7 bases fitting TRBD2. This CDR3 reads CASSPFLAAGELFF. The CDR3 coding sequence is TGTGCCAGCAGCCCGTTCCTAGCGGCCGGGGAGCTGTTTTTT.